This T cell receptor (beta chain) came from a study of cytomegalovirus exposure and HLA in healthy donors. Overall study findings and caveats: Common viral pathogens (according to a later analysis) appeared linked to several of the most significant clusters. An analysis done earlier found most TCR beta V segments productive about 87% or about 30% of the time. The classifier reportedly diagnosed cytomegalovirus status with high sensitivity and specificity. CMV serostatus was the sole immune exposure data available.

The PCR contained 60 Vbeta and 13 Jbeta primers. Here immunoSEQ multiplex PCR was the method, and the copy in TCRdb shows in-frame clones only, minus some. The sample has 100,000 to 150,000 clones; 70% to 85% are singletons. Germline CDR1 PRHDT, CDR2 FYEKMQ (reference sequence). There are 16 residues in the CDR3. J was trimmed by 2 bases and V by 0 bases; bases with no gene match: 2. This clone turned up a few times. Its antigen is unidentified. This TCR was sampled from a boy younger than 10 in good health and CMV-seronegative. The rearrangement joins TRBV13 to TRBJ2-5; 11 bases fit TRBD1. Sequenced material: PBMCs. The CDR3 nucleotides read TGTGCCAGCAGCTTAGGAGGGACAGGGGGACAAGAGACCCAGTACTTC. Translating it yields CASSLGGTGGQETQYF.